Each of the 21 T cell receptor beta chains below was sequenced from the same sample in a study of graft-versus-host responses after intestinal transplantation. Assay: immunoSEQ multiplex PCR; the TCRdb copy retains only in-frame clones and omits some. Of more than 75,000 clones in the sample, more than 85% were seen once. The antigens of these receptors remain unknown. Sample: unstimulated CD4+ T cells sorted from spleen or lymph node cells, taken before transplant. All receptors come from a human donor who was the organ donor for an intestinal transplant.

Only one count was recorded for this clone. The chain employs TRBV14 and TRBJ2-1, with D perhaps matching TRBD1 (6 bases). V lost 1 base and J lost 7, with 14 bases in between. The CDR3 has 15 residues. Germline CDR1 reads SGHDN; CDR2 reads FVKESK. CDR3 sequence reads: CASSQGPQGWNEQFF. CDR3 DNA: TGTGCCAGCAGCCAAGGCCCCCAGGGGTGGAATGAGCAGTTCTTC.

The genes are TRBV25-1 and TRBJ1-1; D is unresolved. The CDR3 has 14 residues. The germline CDR1 and CDR2 sequences are MGHDK and SYGVNS. The V and J ends lost 1 base and 2 bases respectively, with 8 bases between them. CDR3 protein: CASSESVPNTEAFF. In nucleotides, the CDR3 is TGTGCCAGCAGTGAATCAGTACCAAACACTGAAGCTTTCTTT.

DNA for the CDR3: TGTGCCAGCAGCCCTATCCGACGACTAGCGGGAGTTCCCTACGAGCAGTACTTC. Its translation: CASSPIRRLAGVPYEQYF. The chain uses TRBV11-2 and TRBJ2-5; 12 bases are shared with TRBD2. TRBJ2-7 matches the DNA end more closely, so the J call is doubtful. This CDR3 contains 18 residues. The V gene's germline CDR1 is SGHAT and CDR2 FQNNGV.

Concerning this clone: The CDR3 does not close with the conserved phenylalanine or tryptophan, likely indicating a read error. The limits of the CDR3 on the DNA are not certain, so only TCRdb's listed CDR3 is given. The chain uses TRBV7-2 and TRBJ2-3; the table assigns TRBD2, which was not confirmed against the DNA. Per the germline V gene, CDR1 is SGHTA and CDR2 is FQGNSA. Inclusive of both ends, the CDR3 amounts to 14 amino acids. The CDR3 loop is CASSLSPAGGKTPL.

V is TRBV27 and J is TRBJ1-1; unclear D gene. Germline assignment: CDR1 MNHEY and CDR2 SMNVEV (reference sequence). The V end was cut by 8 bases, the J end by 4 bases, with 17 bases between. The CDR3 contains 14 residues. The CDR3 region has the DNA TGTGCCAGCCTACCGACACCTATGGGCACTGAAGCTTTCTTT. It is translated as CASLPTPMGTEAFF.

V and J are TRBV28 and TRBJ2-7, with 12 nucleotides matching TRBD2. J lost 3 bases, V lost 5 bases, and 8 bases had no gene match. Germline V gene lookup returns CDR1 MDHEN and CDR2 SYDVKM. The length of the CDR3 is 16 residues. The CDR3 DNA follows: TGTGCCAGCAGTGAAACCGGGACTAGCGGGTTCTACGAGCAGTACTTC. Residues: CASSETGTSGFYEQYF. Using reference TRBV28 and TRBJ2-7 for the parts outside the CDR3, the full variable domain is DVKVTQSSRYLVKRTGEKVFLECVQDMDHENMFWYRQDPGLGLRLIYFSYDVKMKEKGDIPEGYSVSREKKERFSLILESASTNQTSMYLCASSETGTSGFYEQYFGPGTRLTVT.

The chain recombines TRBV25-1 with TRBJ2-7, with TRBD1 as a possible D gene (6 bases). Germline CDR1 is MGHDK and CDR2 is SYGVNS. Trimming stripped 5 bases from V and 3 bases from J, with 11 bases between. This CDR3 region has 13 residues. In DNA form, the CDR3 reads TGTGCCAGCAGTAGATCAGGGGACTACGAGCAGTACTTC. Its protein is CASSRSGDYEQYF.

The genes are TRBV10-1 and TRBJ2-1, with 7 bases that match TRBD2. Looked up from germline, CDR1 is WNHNN and CDR2 is SYGVQD (reference sequence). CDR3 length: 13 residues. Germline trimming cut 6 bases from V and 4 bases from J; bases unmatched to any gene: 3. CDR3 protein: CASSPGRYNEQFF. The CDR3 DNA sequence: TGCGCCAGCAGCCCCGGGAGGTACAATGAGCAGTTCTTC.

CDR3 region: CASSPSRRGGTNNEQFF. In DNA, the CDR3 is TGCGCCAGCAGCCCGTCCCGTCGCGGGGGGACCAACAATGAGCAGTTCTTC. The rearrangement uses TRBV4-1 and TRBJ2-1; the match to TRBD2 covers 8 bases. Germline values: CDR1 MGHRA, CDR2 YSYEKL. The CDR3 is 17 residues long. Unmatched junction bases numbered 13, after V lost 4 bases and J lost 5 bases.

The chain couples TRBV7-2 to TRBJ2-1; D is possibly TRBD2 (6 bases). The CDR3 extends over 12 amino acids. Germline V gene sequence: CDR1 SGHTA, CDR2 FQGNSA. Deletions cut 3 bases from V and 14 bases from J, with 14 bases between. The CDR3 sequence is CASSFPPSAEFF. The CDR3, as DNA: TGTGCCAGCAGCTTCCCTCCTAGCGCGGAGTTCTTC.

The rearrangement uses TRBV2 and TRBJ2-3; TRBD2 matches 14 bases. Germline CDR1 reads SNHLY; CDR2 reads FYNNEI. The CDR3 totals 15 residues. Losses at the gene ends were 7 bases for V and 6 bases for J; bases not matched to a gene: 6. The CDR3 nucleotides are TGTGCCAGCACTAGACTAGCGGGAGGGCAGGATACGCAGTATTTT. Translation: CASTRLAGGQDTQYF.

The gene calls are TRBV7-9 and TRBJ1-1; 9 positions match TRBD1. With V trimmed by 2 bases and J by 0 bases, 4 bases remained unmatched. The CDR3 runs to 16 residues. CDR1 and CDR2 (germline): SEHNR, FQNEAQ (reference sequence). CDR3 nucleotides: TGTGCCAGCAGCTTACAAACAGGGGGCATGAACACTGAAGCTTTCTTT. Translating gives CASSLQTGGMNTEAFF.

This clone was seen a handful of times. This chain connects TRBV2 to TRBJ1-5; weak D call: TRBD1 (5 bases). The CDR3 has 15 residues. The germline V and J ends were trimmed by 4 bases and 7 bases, with 17 bases remaining between them. Per the germline V gene, CDR1 is SNHLY and CDR2 is FYNNEI. CDR3: CASSVGRVEGQPQHF. For the CDR3, the DNA is TGTGCCAGCAGTGTTGGGAGGGTGGAGGGGCAGCCCCAGCATTTT.

The gene calls are TRBV11-3 and TRBJ1-1; D is ambiguous. CDR3 length: 15 residues. The germline V gene encodes CDR1 SGHNT and CDR2 YENEEA. The ends were cut back, 1 base at V and 5 bases at J, with 14 bases in the middle. CDR3 amino acids: CASSLGTGRRTEAFF. The CDR3 nucleotides are TGTGCCAGCAGCTTAGGTACGGGGAGGAGAACTGAAGCTTTCTTT.

V is TRBV2 and J is TRBJ1-2; the match to TRBD1 covers 9 bases. The CDR3 loop spans 13 amino acids. Germline V gene data show CDR1 as SNHLY and CDR2 as FYNNEI. Trimming took 6 bases from V and 7 from J; bases not matched to a gene: 6. CDR3 in amino acids: CASRAGQGFGYTF. CDR3 sequence (DNA): TGTGCCAGCAGGGCAGGACAGGGGTTTGGCTACACCTTC.

The V and J genes are TRBV10-2 and TRBJ2-1; 12 bases match TRBD2. The junction had 2 bases not matched to a gene; V was cut back by 2 bases and J by 6 bases. There are 15 residues in the CDR3. CDR1 WSHSY and CDR2 SAAADI come from the germline V gene. The CDR3 region is CASSELAGGPNEQFF. The CDR3 nucleotides are TGCGCCAGCAGTGAGCTAGCGGGGGGGCCCAATGAGCAGTTCTTC.

This chain joins TRBV5-4 and TRBJ2-5; TRBD1 is a possible D gene (6 bases). Germline V gives CDR1 SGHNT, CDR2 YYREEE (reference sequence). This CDR3 is built from 13 residues. V was cut by 5 bases and J by 4 bases, with 12 bases left in between. The CDR3 protein is CASRPGAGETQYF. In nucleotides, the CDR3 is TGTGCCAGCAGACCAGGGGCAGGAGAGACCCAGTACTTC.

V gene TRBV7-2 combines with J gene TRBJ1-4; D is uncertain. The CDR3 has 15 amino acids. V lost 2 bases and J 4 bases, leaving 11 bases between the germline ends. CDR1 is SGHTA, CDR2 FQGNSA, per germline. For the CDR3, the DNA is TGTGCCAGCAGCTTACGAGGGCTAGTTAATGAAAAACTGTTTTTT. Translating it yields CASSLRGLVNEKLFF.

The chain is built from TRBV28 and TRBJ2-7; a possible D gene is TRBD1 (6 bases). Trimming took 6 bases from V and 2 from J, leaving 8 bases between them. The CDR3 is 12 residues long. CDR1 is MDHEN and CDR2 is SYDVKM in the germline V gene. The CDR3 DNA sequence: TGTGCCAGCAGCGCAGGGGCCTACGAGCAGTACTTC. The encoded protein is CASSAGAYEQYF.

The gene calls are TRBV27 and TRBJ2-3; possibly TRBD2 for D (5 bases). Trimming stripped 0 bases from V and 0 bases from J, with 16 bases between. CDR1 is MNHEY and CDR2 is SMNVEV in the germline V gene (reference sequence). The CDR3 is made up of 18 amino acids. In DNA form, the CDR3 reads TGTGCCAGCAGTTTATCTTTTCCTAGCCCCGCTAGCACAGATACGCAGTATTTT. Protein sequence: CASSLSFPSPASTDTQYF.

The genes are TRBV5-4 and TRBJ2-5, with TRBD1 matching 11 bases. The CDR3 covers 16 residues. Trimming removed 3 bases from V and 5 bases from J; junction bases left unmatched: 9. Germline assignment: CDR1 SGHNT and CDR2 YYREEE (reference sequence). CDR3 in DNA: TGTGCCAGCAGCTCCACCGGACAGGGGGCCGCGGAGACCCAGTACTTC. Its protein product is CASSSTGQGAAETQYF.